This T cell receptor beta chain was identified in a study of identical twins. Whole-study results and caveats: It was possible that invariant MAIT and iNKT cells partly confounded the zero-insertion analyses.

This clonotype was counted a single time. As yet, its antigen is unknown. TCRdb used MiXCR to reprocess the 5' RACE reads, holding one entry per CDR3 protein. The sample lists about 530,000 distinct CDR3 sequences; 20% to 25% were seen once. V lost 4 bases to trimming and J lost 0 bases, with 6 bases between them. CDR1 and CDR2 from the germline V gene are WSHSY and SAAADI. CDR3 length: 13 residues. These data also featured in a second study, about yellow fever vaccine responses in identical twins.

This chain joins TRBV10-2 and TRBJ2-5, with D unclear. The sequenced material came from CD4+ T cells sorted from blood. The sequence came from a woman aged 18-29 years in good health. CDR3 region: CASSVRYQETQYF. CDR3 sequence (DNA): TGCGCCAGCAGTGTCAGGTACCAAGAGACCCAGTACTTC.